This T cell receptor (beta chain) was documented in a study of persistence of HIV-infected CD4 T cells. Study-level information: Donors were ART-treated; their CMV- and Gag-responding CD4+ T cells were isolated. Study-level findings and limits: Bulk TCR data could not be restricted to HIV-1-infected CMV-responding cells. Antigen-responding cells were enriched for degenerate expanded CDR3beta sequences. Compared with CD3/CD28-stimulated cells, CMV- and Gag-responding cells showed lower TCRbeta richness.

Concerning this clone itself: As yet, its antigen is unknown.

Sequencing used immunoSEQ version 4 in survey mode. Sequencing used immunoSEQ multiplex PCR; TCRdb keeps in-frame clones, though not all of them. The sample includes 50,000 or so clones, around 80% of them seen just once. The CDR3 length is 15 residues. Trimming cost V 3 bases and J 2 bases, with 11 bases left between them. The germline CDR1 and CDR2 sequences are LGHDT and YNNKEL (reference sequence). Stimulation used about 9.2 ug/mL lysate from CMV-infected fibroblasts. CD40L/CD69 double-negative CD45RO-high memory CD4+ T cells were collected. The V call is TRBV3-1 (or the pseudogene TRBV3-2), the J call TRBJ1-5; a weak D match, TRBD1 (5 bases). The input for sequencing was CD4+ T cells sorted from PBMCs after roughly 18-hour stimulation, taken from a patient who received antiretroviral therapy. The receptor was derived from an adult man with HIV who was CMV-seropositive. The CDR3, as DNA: TGTGCCAGCAGCCAGGGACCCCCCCGCAATCAGCCCCAGCATTTT. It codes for CASSQGPPRNQPQHF.